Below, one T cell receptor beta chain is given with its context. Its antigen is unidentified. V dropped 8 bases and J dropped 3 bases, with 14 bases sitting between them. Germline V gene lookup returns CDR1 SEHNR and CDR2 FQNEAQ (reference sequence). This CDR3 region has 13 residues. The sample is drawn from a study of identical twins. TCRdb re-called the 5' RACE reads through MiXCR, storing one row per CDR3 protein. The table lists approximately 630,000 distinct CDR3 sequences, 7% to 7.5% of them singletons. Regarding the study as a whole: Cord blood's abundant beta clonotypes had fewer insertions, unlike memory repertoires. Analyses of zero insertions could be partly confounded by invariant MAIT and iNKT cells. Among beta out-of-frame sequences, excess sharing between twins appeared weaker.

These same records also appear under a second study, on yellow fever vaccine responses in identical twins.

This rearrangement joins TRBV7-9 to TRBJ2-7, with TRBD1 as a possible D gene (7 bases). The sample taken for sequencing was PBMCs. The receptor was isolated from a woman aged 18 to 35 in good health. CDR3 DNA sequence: TGTGCCAGCCAGGGGGACTCATTCTACGAGCAGTACTTC. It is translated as CASQGDSFYEQYF.